The rows below give T cell receptor beta chains drawn from one sample of a study of blood T cells in healthy people across ages. TCRdb passed the 5' RACE reads through MiXCR, listing each CDR3 protein once. The sample has approximately 790,000 distinct CDR3 sequences, about 59% seen once. Sequencing was performed on blood. These receptors were taken from a young man in good health. Both conserved end residues are trimmed from each CDR3. The order of the fields is V gene, J gene, CDR3 protein.

v_call: TRBV29-1; j_call: TRBJ2-4; cdr3_aa: SVVVGRGRNIQY
v_call: TRBV7-2; j_call: TRBJ2-1; cdr3_aa: ASSLTGPNNEQF
v_call: TRBV5-1; j_call: TRBJ2-1; cdr3_aa: ASSWAGTSGENEQF
v_call: TRBV20-1; j_call: TRBJ2-3; cdr3_aa: SARDRRGRQSTDTQY
v_call: TRBV24-1; j_call: .; cdr3_aa: ATSGPGHQETQF
v_call: TRBV4-3; j_call: TRBJ2-7; cdr3_aa: ASSQSLWKNPSYEQY
v_call: TRBV6-5; j_call: TRBJ2-1; cdr3_aa: ASSLGLARGEQF
v_call: TRBV4-3; j_call: TRBJ2-5; cdr3_aa: ASSPNPGRPQETQY
v_call: TRBV7-2; j_call: TRBJ1-5; cdr3_aa: ASSFTGWGNQPQH
v_call: TRBV12-3/TRBV12-4; j_call: TRBJ1-1; cdr3_aa: ASSRAPTEAF
v_call: TRBV20-1; j_call: TRBJ2-5; cdr3_aa: SARDYASGGPRSYNEQY
v_call: TRBV28; j_call: TRBJ2-5; cdr3_aa: ATRGGASNQETQY
v_call: TRBV20-1; j_call: TRBJ2-3; cdr3_aa: SAIGQLFTDTQY
v_call: TRBV2; j_call: TRBJ2-5; cdr3_aa: ASKGLMFRETQY
v_call: TRBV5-5; j_call: TRBJ1-2; cdr3_aa: VSSFTGQGINGYT
v_call: TRBV29-1; j_call: .; cdr3_aa: SVEDGTGKETQY
v_call: TRBV4-3; j_call: TRBJ1-2; cdr3_aa: ASSQVLRVSRLAGYT
v_call: TRBV5-1; j_call: TRBJ2-1; cdr3_aa: GSSLAGQGIYEQF
v_call: TRBV3-1; j_call: TRBJ2-1; cdr3_aa: ASSYRTRNEQF
v_call: TRBV18; j_call: TRBJ2-3; cdr3_aa: ASSPSGGADTQY
v_call: TRBV7-9; j_call: TRBJ2-7; cdr3_aa: ASSRPTRTYEQY
v_call: TRBV6-6; j_call: .; cdr3_aa: ASREGRYEQY
v_call: TRBV6-6; j_call: TRBJ1-2; cdr3_aa: ASRPGTGESRYT
v_call: TRBV19; j_call: TRBJ2-6; cdr3_aa: ASIPKTSGLSGANVLT
v_call: TRBV3-1; j_call: TRBJ1-2; cdr3_aa: ASSQDLGRATTGYT
v_call: TRBV7-2; j_call: TRBJ2-3; cdr3_aa: ASSSGTWSFDTQY
v_call: TRBV5-1; j_call: TRBJ2-7; cdr3_aa: ASSRGTVSYEQY
v_call: TRBV15; j_call: TRBJ1-4; cdr3_aa: ATSKHGVENEKLF
v_call: TRBV12-3/TRBV12-4; j_call: TRBJ2-7; cdr3_aa: ASSFGGPGYEQY
v_call: TRBV7-9; j_call: TRBJ2-7; cdr3_aa: ASSLLISSYEQY
v_call: TRBV28; j_call: TRBJ1-1; cdr3_aa: ASSSPGEGTEAF
v_call: TRBV9; j_call: TRBJ1-2; cdr3_aa: ASSGGTNYGYT
v_call: TRBV4-2; j_call: TRBJ1-4; cdr3_aa: ASSQVSGPTPEKLF
v_call: TRBV12-3/TRBV12-4; j_call: TRBJ2-7; cdr3_aa: ASSTNQRGIYEQY
v_call: TRBV7-6; j_call: .; cdr3_aa: ASSPPKGGLAYEQY
v_call: TRBV28; j_call: TRBJ1-2; cdr3_aa: ASSFHRLYGYT
v_call: TRBV20-1; j_call: TRBJ1-1; cdr3_aa: SARDPGREGGTEAF
v_call: TRBV6-1; j_call: TRBJ2-1; cdr3_aa: ASSEADNEQF
v_call: TRBV7-9; j_call: TRBJ1-1; cdr3_aa: ASSPGRTNTEAF
v_call: TRBV20-1; j_call: TRBJ1-1; cdr3_aa: SERKWNTEAF
v_call: TRBV5-6; j_call: TRBJ2-6; cdr3_aa: ASSPPGLAGYGANVLT
v_call: TRBV11-2; j_call: TRBJ2-5; cdr3_aa: ASSLIGGIGGLETQY
v_call: TRBV7-9; j_call: TRBJ1-1; cdr3_aa: ASSLGQPGEDF
v_call: TRBV6-5; j_call: TRBJ2-1; cdr3_aa: ASSYSIPGADNEQF
v_call: TRBV7-2; j_call: TRBJ2-5; cdr3_aa: ASSFTSGGETQY
v_call: TRBV9; j_call: TRBJ2-1; cdr3_aa: ASSGTRIGEQF
v_call: TRBV15; j_call: TRBJ2-3; cdr3_aa: ATSRDSETTQY
v_call: TRBV7-2; j_call: TRBJ1-2; cdr3_aa: ASSLIRSANYGYT
v_call: TRBV7-9; j_call: TRBJ1-1; cdr3_aa: ASSSRTVPTEAF
v_call: TRBV7-3; j_call: .; cdr3_aa: ASSRARSAEQY
v_call: TRBV12-3/TRBV12-4; j_call: TRBJ2-3; cdr3_aa: ASSFLAGGNTDTQY
v_call: TRBV11-3; j_call: TRBJ2-3; cdr3_aa: ASGLAGTDTQY
v_call: TRBV7-2; j_call: TRBJ2-1; cdr3_aa: ASSLSGGTYNEQF